Sequencing of this T cell receptor (beta chain) was carried out in a study of shared clonotypes between healthy human individuals. Looking at the study overall: Per donor, CD8 memory used one plate, CD8 naive used two, CD4 memory used three and CD4 naive used three.

Method: immunoSEQ multiplex PCR; TCRdb's copy keeps in-frame clones and lacks some. The sample includes approximately 530,000 clones, 96% of them seen just once. In germline, CDR1 is SGHTA, CDR2 FQGNSA. CDR3 length: 14 residues. Deletions cut 4 bases from V and 4 bases from J, with 10 bases between. Worth noting for this clone: What it recognizes is unknown.

General study results and limits: Naive subsets generally had larger estimated richness than memory subsets. In this cohort, only blood was sampled, and tissue repertoires likely differ. Clonotype sharing among donors was expected to depend on sequencing depth.

Sequenced sample: naive CD4+ T cells sorted from blood. Subset here: CD45RA+ positively selected. The chain is built from TRBV7-2 and TRBJ2-2; tentatively, D is TRBD2 (7 bases). This clonotype was obtained from a woman aged 30 to 39 in good health. This CDR3 reads CASSWGGRTGELFF. CDR3 coding DNA: TGTGCCAGCAGCTGGGGGGGGCGCACCGGGGAGCTGTTTTTT. The full variable domain, completed using reference TRBV7-2 and TRBJ2-2, is GAGVSQSPSNKVTEKGKDVELRCDPISGHTALYWYRQSLGQGLEFLIYFQGNSAPDKSGLPSDRFSAERTGGSVSTLTIQRTQQEDSAVYLCASSWGGRTGELFFGEGSRLTVL.